This passage covers 8 T cell receptor beta chains from one sample sequenced in a study of blood T cell repertoires in COVID-19. Clones were read by immunoSEQ multiplex PCR, and TCRdb kept only the in-frame ones, dropping some. The sample lists about 93,000 clones; around 90% were seen once. Sequenced sample: peripheral blood. Receptor source: a man in his 60s with COVID-19, enrolled during active disease.

This clone has a single count. The rearrangement joins TRBV5-1 to TRBJ1-5; the match to TRBD1 covers 10 bases. The junction had 1 base not matched to a gene; V was cut back by 2 bases and J by 2 bases. The CDR3 sequence is 15 residues long. The V gene's germline CDR1 is SGHRS and CDR2 YFSETQ. The CDR3 protein is CASSFGTGGNQPQHF. The CDR3 DNA is TGCGCCAGCAGCTTCGGGACAGGGGGCAATCAGCCCCAGCATTTT.

The chain couples TRBV7-9 to TRBJ1-3, with TRBD1 identical over 11 bases. The CDR3 is 16 amino acids. The V and J ends lost 2 bases and 3 bases, in that order; junction bases with no gene match: 3. The germline CDR1 and CDR2 sequences are SEHNR and FQNEAQ (reference sequence). The CDR3, as DNA: TGTGCCAGCAGCTTACGGGACAGGGGGGATGGAAACACCATATATTTT. Amino acid sequence: CASSLRDRGDGNTIYF.

This clone was counted a single time. The chain employs TRBV19 and TRBJ2-5; 9 nucleotides agree with TRBD2. The V segment lost 4 bases and the J segment 2 bases; nucleotides outside the gene matches: 14. This CDR3 region has 18 residues. Germline CDR1 reads LNHDA; CDR2 reads SQIVND (reference sequence). CDR3 sequence (DNA): TGTGCCAGTAGTACTCCCCTTGGGGCTAGCGGGGAACAAGAGACCCAGTACTTC. This translates into CASSTPLGASGEQETQYF.

The gene calls are TRBV5-6 and TRBJ1-3; D is possibly TRBD1 (5 bases). The CDR3 is made up of 13 amino acids. Trimming shortened V by 4 bases and J by 5 bases, and 10 bases separated the two germline ends. The V gene's germline CDR1 is SGHDT and CDR2 YYEEEE. The CDR3 DNA follows: TGTGCCAGCAGCCGGACGGACAGAAACACCATATATTTT. Its translation: CASSRTDRNTIYF.

This clone was detected a few times. At the DNA level, this CDR3 is encoded by other sequences in the same sample as well. The gene calls are TRBV10-3 and TRBJ2-2; 13 bases match TRBD2. Germline V gene sequence: CDR1 ENHRY, CDR2 SYGVKD. The V segment lost 5 bases and the J segment 4 bases; nucleotides outside the gene matches: 7. The CDR3 extends over 17 amino acids. The CDR3 region has the DNA TGTGCCATCAGTACCACTAGCGGGAGGGCGGGCACCGGGGAGCTGTTTTTT. Translating it yields CAISTTSGRAGTGELFF.

This clone appeared once. The rearrangement joins TRBV12-5 to TRBJ2-7; 8 bases are a match to TRBD2. The CDR3 loop spans 17 amino acids. Looked up from germline, CDR1 is LGHNT and CDR2 is FRNRAP. Trimming at V came to 1 base and at J to 0 bases, leaving 8 bases not matched to a gene. The CDR3 reads CASGLGNSGKSSYEQYF. The CDR3 DNA is TGTGCTAGTGGTTTGGGGAATAGCGGGAAGAGCTCCTACGAGCAGTACTTC. The variable domain in full, with the rest retrieved from reference TRBV12-5 and TRBJ2-7, is DARVTQTPRHKVTEMGQEVTMRCQPILGHNTVFWYRQTMMQGLELLAYFRNRAPLDDSGMPKDRFSAEMPDATLATLKIQPSEPRDSAVYFCASGLGNSGKSSYEQYFGPGTRLTVT.

The chain joins TRBV18 to TRBJ2-7; 9 bases fit TRBD2. This CDR3 contains 13 residues. V lost 6 bases, J lost 3 bases, and 3 bases stayed unmatched. Per germline, CDR1 KGHSH and CDR2 LQKENI. The CDR3 loop reads CASSRTSDYEQYF. DNA for the CDR3: TGTGCCAGCTCCCGGACTAGCGACTACGAGCAGTACTTC.

J is TRBJ1-1 and V is TRBV4-1, with 9 bases aligning to TRBD1. The germline V gene has CDR1 MGHRA and CDR2 YSYEKL. This CDR3 spans 15 amino acids. Trimming took 3 bases from V and 5 from J; bases not matched to a gene: 7. The CDR3 DNA reads as TGCGCCAGCAGCCACCCGTACAGGGGGCTGACTGAAGCTTTCTTT. Residues: CASSHPYRGLTEAFF.